This passage covers 9 T cell receptor beta chains from one sample sequenced in a study of blood T cell repertoires in COVID-19. Assay: immunoSEQ multiplex PCR; the TCRdb copy retains only in-frame clones and omits some. The sample consists of 300,000 to 350,000 clones, about 90% of them appearing once. Material: PBMCs or T cells enriched from blood (not recorded which). The receptors were gathered from a woman aged 18-30 years with acute COVID-19.

The rearrangement joins TRBV28 to TRBJ2-5, with TRBD2 matching over 9 bases. J was trimmed by 6 bases and V by 7 bases; bases with no gene match: 9. Germline loops: CDR1 MDHEN, CDR2 SYDVKM. The CDR3 consists of 14 residues. CDR3 sequence (DNA): TGTGCCAGCACTTTTGGACTAGCGATTAAGACCCAGTACTTC. Translated, it gives CASTFGLAIKTQYF.

This rearrangement joins TRBV7-9 to TRBJ1-2; the match to TRBD1 covers 7 bases. This CDR3 contains 14 residues. With V trimmed by 1 base and J by 5 bases, 4 bases remained unmatched. Germline V gives CDR1 SEHNR, CDR2 FQNEAQ (reference sequence). In DNA, the CDR3 is TGTGCCAGCAGCTTAGGGGGACAGTTTTATGGCTACACCTTC. Protein: CASSLGGQFYGYTF.

The rearrangement joins TRBV19 to TRBJ1-2; D is unresolved. The CDR3 sequence is 15 residues long. Germline V gene lookup returns CDR1 LNHDA and CDR2 SQIVND (reference sequence). Trimming stripped 9 bases from V and 1 base from J, with 18 bases between. The DNA for the CDR3 is TGTGCCAGCCGATGGGGAGCAGATCTTAACTATGGCTACACCTTC. Amino acids: CASRWGADLNYGYTF.

V usage is TRBV7-2 and J usage is TRBJ1-5; 8 nucleotides match TRBD1. The CDR3 loop spans 15 amino acids. V lost 5 bases to trimming and J lost 3 bases; unmatched junction nucleotides: 6. Germline V gene lookup returns CDR1 SGHTA and CDR2 FQGNSA. The CDR3 region has the DNA TGTGCCAGCAGCGCGCGGACAGGGATCAATCAGCCCCAGCATTTT. Encoded protein: CASSARTGINQPQHF.

The chain recombines TRBV9 with TRBJ2-6, with D perhaps matching TRBD2 (6 bases). V was shortened by 3 bases and J by 0 bases, with 7 bases between the two germline ends. The CDR3 sequence is 15 residues long. Germline V gene sequence: CDR1 SGDLS, CDR2 YYNGEE. The CDR3: CASSAGGSGANVLTF. For the CDR3, the DNA is TGTGCCAGCAGCGCCGGGGGCTCTGGGGCCAACGTCCTGACTTTC.

The V and J genes are TRBV6-4 and TRBJ2-3, with 11 bases aligning to TRBD2. Germline CDR1 MRHNA, CDR2 SNTAGT. V trimming: 5 bases; J trimming: 6 bases; junction bases outside the gene matches: 7. The CDR3 totals 15 residues. Written as DNA, the CDR3 is TGTGCCAGCAGTCGATCCGGGACTAGCGGCGATACGCAGTATTTT. Amino acids: CASSRSGTSGDTQYF.

This chain joins TRBV30 and TRBJ2-3; 9 nucleotides agree with TRBD1. Germline loops: CDR1 GTSNPN, CDR2 SVGIG (reference sequence). V dropped 2 bases and J dropped 15; count of bases not matched to a gene: 9. The CDR3 sequence is 12 residues long. As DNA, the CDR3 is TGTGCCTGGAGTACATGGACAGGGGCGGGCTATTTT. The encoded protein is CAWSTWTGAGYF.

CDR3 residues: CASNRGNTEAFF. The CDR3 DNA reads TGTGCCAGCAACCGGGGAAACACTGAAGCTTTCTTT. The rearrangement joins TRBV12-3 or TRBV12-4 to TRBJ1-1; D gene uncertain. V lost 7 bases, J lost 2 bases, and 8 bases lay in between. The CDR3 runs to 12 residues.

This sequence joins TRBV5-1 and TRBJ2-1; TRBD2 matches 9 bases. Germline V gene lookup returns CDR1 SGHRS and CDR2 YFSETQ. V lost 0 bases and J lost 4; bases outside the gene matches: 5. This CDR3 is 16 amino acids long. CDR3 nucleotides: TGCGCCAGCAGCTTGGGAGCTAGCGGGACTTACAATGAGCAGTTCTTC. The encoded protein is CASSLGASGTYNEQFF. The full variable domain, in which reference TRBV5-1 and TRBJ2-1 provide the parts outside the CDR3, is KAGVTQTPRYLIKTRGQQVTLSCSPISGHRSVSWYQQTPGQGLQFLFEYFSETQRNKGNFPGRFSGRQFSNSRSEMNVSTLELGDSALYLCASSLGASGTYNEQFFGPGTRLTVL.